The 29 T cell receptor beta chains reported below all come from one sample, sequenced in a study of OX40 agonist ivuxolimab in advanced cancers. The method was immunoSEQ multiplex PCR; TCRdb's version includes in-frame clones alone and lacks a portion of them. This repertoire shows over 20,000 clones, around four fifths found once; its top ten account for about 25%. The sequencing here drew on CD4+ or CD8+ T cells sorted from blood, taken in a trial of the OX40 agonist ivuxolimab. All receptors come from an adult with an advanced solid tumor such as melanoma, head and neck, liver or kidney cancer.

The chain combines TRBV28 with TRBJ2-7, with TRBD1 identical over 8 bases. There are 16 residues in the CDR3. The junction had 9 bases not matched to a gene; V was cut back by 2 bases and J by 3 bases. Germline V gives CDR1 MDHEN, CDR2 SYDVKM. The CDR3 nucleotides read TGTGCCAGCAGTTTAGGATTTGGGGACAGGTTCTACGAGCAGTACTTC. Translating gives CASSLGFGDRFYEQYF.

This clone was picked up one time. The chain employs TRBV5-6 and TRBJ1-1; 8 positions match TRBD1. Germline CDR1 reads SGHDT; CDR2 reads YYEEEE. The length of the CDR3 is 14 residues. V trimming: 3 bases; J trimming: 4 bases; junction bases outside the gene matches: 5. The DNA for the CDR3 is TGTGCCAGCAGCTCCACAGGGGGGGGCACTGAAGCTTTCTTT. It is translated as CASSSTGGGTEAFF.

The genes are TRBV10-1 and TRBJ2-7, with D possibly matching TRBD2 (7 bases). The length of the CDR3 is 14 residues. The germline gives CDR1 WNHNN, CDR2 SYGVQD (reference sequence). V lost 9 bases and J lost 2, with 17 bases in between. The CDR3 DNA is TGCGCCAGGGGAGGGGGGGAGTGCCCCTACGAGCAGTACTTC. Residues: CARGGGECPYEQYF.

The rearrangement joins TRBV9 to TRBJ2-5; TRBD2 aligns across 7 bases. Unmatched junction bases numbered 4, after V lost 0 bases and J lost 5 bases. From germline, CDR1 is SGDLS and CDR2 YYNGEE. This CDR3 spans 14 amino acids. The CDR3 DNA is TGTGCCAGCAGCGTAGCGGGCGGGAGTGAGACCCAGTACTTC. Its translation is CASSVAGGSETQYF.

J is TRBJ2-1 and V is TRBV5-5; 9 nucleotides align to TRBD2. The CDR3 contains 16 residues. V trimming: 0 bases; J trimming: 4 bases; junction bases outside the gene matches: 5. The germline gives CDR1 SGHKS, CDR2 YYEKEE (reference sequence). Here the CDR3 reads CASSLEGLAGYNEQFF. The CDR3 coding sequence is TGTGCCAGCAGCTTGGAAGGCCTAGCGGGATACAATGAGCAGTTCTTC.

This chain links TRBV19 with TRBJ2-7; tentative D call: TRBD2 (5 bases). The V end lost 5 bases, the J end lost 0 bases, and 11 bases lay between the germline ends. Germline V gene sequence: CDR1 LNHDA, CDR2 SQIVND (reference sequence). The CDR3 consists of 14 residues. The CDR3 loop is CASSATGNSYEQYF. The CDR3 region has the DNA TGTGCCAGTAGTGCTACCGGGAACTCCTACGAGCAGTACTTC.

The chain joins TRBV11-3 to TRBJ2-7; TRBD2 aligns across 13 bases. The CDR3 totals 15 residues. Germline CDR1 and CDR2: SGHNT and YENEEA. V lost 5 bases and J lost 2; bases outside the gene matches: 3. The chain's CDR3 is CASSPGTSGTYEQYF. The CDR3, as DNA: TGTGCCAGCAGCCCGGGGACTAGCGGGACCTACGAGCAGTACTTC. The full variable domain, with the rest looked up from reference TRBV11-3 and TRBJ2-7, is EAGVVQSPRYKIIEKKQPVAFWCNPISGHNTLYWYLQNLGQGPELLIRYENEEAVDDSQLPKDRFSAERLKGVDSTLKIQPAELGDSAVYLCASSPGTSGTYEQYFGPGTRLTVT.

The gene calls are TRBV6-6 and TRBJ1-5, with 8 bases aligning to TRBD1. The CDR3 runs 14 residues. Germline loops: CDR1 MNHNY, CDR2 SVGAGI (reference sequence). Trimming removed 6 bases from V and 0 bases from J; junction bases left unmatched: 1. CDR3 sequence (DNA): TGTGCCAGCAGCGGACAGGGTAGCAATCAGCCCCAGCATTTT. Encoded protein: CASSGQGSNQPQHF.

The chain recombines TRBV4-1 with TRBJ1-2; weak D call: TRBD1 (5 bases). The CDR3 has 15 residues. With 0 bases removed from V and 8 bases from J, the gap between germline ends came to 16 bases. CDR1 and CDR2 from the germline V gene are MGHRA and YSYEKL. CDR3 DNA: TGCGCCAGCAGCCAAGATCACCCGGGACCTTGGGGCTACACCTTC. It encodes CASSQDHPGPWGYTF.

The chain has TRBV7-9 and TRBJ1-2, with TRBD1 matching 7 bases. There are 16 residues in the CDR3. V lost 5 bases to trimming and J lost 5 bases; unmatched junction nucleotides: 14. Germline V gene data show CDR1 as SEHNR and CDR2 as FQNEAQ (reference sequence). The CDR3 sequence is CASSISTGERIYGYTF. The CDR3 region has the DNA TGTGCCAGCAGCATCTCCACAGGGGAGAGAATTTATGGCTACACCTTC.

V gene TRBV14 combines with J gene TRBJ2-7, with TRBD2 matching 7 bases. The trim removed 2 bases at V and 9 bases at J, leaving 7 bases unmatched. The CDR3 is 13 amino acids. The germline gives CDR1 SGHDN, CDR2 FVKESK. The CDR3 DNA reads as TGTGCCAGCAGCCAAACGGGAGGCGGATCGCAGTACTTC. Translating it yields CASSQTGGGSQYF.

The chain links TRBV6-1 to TRBJ1-2; no definite D call. The CDR3 is made up of 17 amino acids. Germline CDR1 and CDR2: MNHNS and SASEGT. V dropped 2 bases and J dropped 1 base, with 17 bases sitting between them. CDR3 in DNA: TGTGCCAGCAGTGAACAGGCTTTCCCCAAAATTAACTATGGCTACACCTTC. This translates into CASSEQAFPKINYGYTF.

The rearrangement joins TRBV5-4 to TRBJ1-1; TRBD1 might be the D (6 bases). The germline gives CDR1 SGHNT, CDR2 YYREEE (reference sequence). Trimming cost V 0 bases and J 4 bases, with 10 bases left between them. There are 14 residues in the CDR3. Here the CDR3 reads CASSLGGAVTEAFF. In DNA, the CDR3 is TGTGCCAGCAGCTTGGGGGGGGCTGTCACTGAAGCTTTCTTT.

V gene TRBV6-5 combines with J gene TRBJ1-2; TRBD1 is a possible D gene (5 bases). CDR1 is MNHEY and CDR2 is SVGAGI in the germline V gene. V shed 5 bases and J shed 4 bases, with 14 bases lying between them. The CDR3 runs to 14 residues. CDR3 region: CASSARTSGYGYTF. DNA for the CDR3: TGTGCCAGCAGTGCCCGGACATCTGGCTATGGCTACACCTTC.

This sequence joins TRBV27 and TRBJ2-3; 8 nucleotides agree with TRBD2. CDR3 length: 14 amino acids. Trimming removed 7 bases from V and 4 bases from J; junction bases left unmatched: 7. CDR1 is MNHEY and CDR2 is SMNVEV in the germline V gene (reference sequence). CDR3 sequence (DNA): TGTGCCAGCAAACAGCGGGAGAGGTCAGATACGCAGTATTTT. Its protein product is CASKQRERSDTQYF.

The rearrangement uses TRBV9 and TRBJ1-3; tentative D call: TRBD1 (5 bases). Trimming stripped 0 bases from V and 0 bases from J, with 10 bases between. Germline V lookup: CDR1 SGDLS, CDR2 YYNGEE. The CDR3 spans 16 residues. CDR3 sequence reads: CASSVEGVSSGNTIYF. The CDR3, as DNA: TGTGCCAGCAGCGTAGAAGGGGTGAGCTCTGGAAACACCATATATTTT. Full variable domain (rest looked up from reference TRBV9 and TRBJ1-3): DSGVTQTPKHLITATGQRVTLRCSPRSGDLSVYWYQQSLDQGLQFLIQYYNGEERAKGNILERFSAQQFPDLHSELNLSSLELGDSALYFCASSVEGVSSGNTIYFGEGSWLTVV.

This clone is a singleton in its sample. The chain joins TRBV27 to TRBJ2-1, with D perhaps matching TRBD1 (6 bases). V was trimmed by 4 bases and J by 6 bases, leaving 10 bases between them. This CDR3 spans 13 amino acids. Germline V gene sequence: CDR1 MNHEY, CDR2 SMNVEV (reference sequence). The CDR3 bases are TGTGCCAGCAGTTATACAGGGTCCAATGAGCAGTTCTTC. It encodes CASSYTGSNEQFF.

Concerning this clone: The sample holds other DNA sequences that translate to the same CDR3. The chain couples TRBV28 to TRBJ1-1; a possible D gene is TRBD1 (6 bases). V lost 1 base, J lost 5 bases, and 8 bases lay in between. The CDR3 loop spans 13 amino acids. Germline V gene sequence: CDR1 MDHEN, CDR2 SYDVKM. The DNA of the CDR3 is TGTGCCAGCAGTTTATTAGGGGGGACTGAAGCTTTCTTT. Translating gives CASSLLGGTEAFF.

This clone occurred once. The J gene is TRBJ2-3, the V gene TRBV11-2; 8 bases match TRBD1. This CDR3 is built from 15 residues. Unmatched junction bases numbered 8, after V lost 3 bases and J lost 6 bases. The germline gives CDR1 SGHAT, CDR2 FQNNGV. CDR3 in amino acids: CASSLGQDSSDTQYF. The CDR3 coding sequence is TGTGCCAGCAGCTTGGGACAGGATTCCTCGGATACGCAGTATTTT.

V usage is TRBV11-2 and J usage is TRBJ2-1, with 15 bases that match TRBD2. Germline trimming cut 5 bases from V and 9 bases from J; bases unmatched to any gene: 11. This CDR3 has 17 amino acids. CDR1 SGHAT and CDR2 FQNNGV come from the germline V gene. The CDR3 protein is CASSRTSGRVGDLEQFF. In DNA, the CDR3 is TGTGCCAGCAGCCGGACTAGCGGGAGGGTTGGGGACCTTGAGCAGTTCTTC. Together with reference TRBV11-2 and TRBJ2-1, the CDR3 gives the full variable domain: EAGVAQSPRYKIIEKRQSVAFWCNPISGHATLYWYQQILGQGPKLLIQFQNNGVVDDSQLPKDRFSAERLKGVDSTLKIQPAKLEDSAVYLCASSRTSGRVGDLEQFFGPGTRLTVL.

The rearrangement links TRBV4-2 to TRBJ2-1; the D gene is possibly TRBD2 (5 bases). The V end lost 2 bases, the J end lost 6 bases, and 14 bases lay between the germline ends. Germline V lookup: CDR1 LGHNA, CDR2 YNFKEQ. The CDR3 covers 15 residues. The CDR3 region is CASSQLGSSLNEQFF. The CDR3 bases are TGTGCCAGCAGCCAACTGGGGAGCAGTCTCAATGAGCAGTTCTTC.

For the CDR3, the DNA is TGCGCCAGCAGCTTAGCGGGGGGGAACTACGAGCAGTACTTC. This translates into CASSLAGGNYEQYF. This chain joins TRBV5-1 and TRBJ2-7, with TRBD2 identical over 10 bases. Germline lookup yields CDR1 SGHRS and CDR2 YFSETQ. After removal of 2 bases from V and 3 bases from J, the junction contained 2 bases not matched to a gene. The CDR3 consists of 14 residues.

The V and J genes are TRBV6-6 and TRBJ2-1; TRBD2 aligns across 10 bases. Per the germline V gene, CDR1 is MNHNY and CDR2 is SVGAGI (reference sequence). The V segment lost 5 bases and the J segment 2 bases; nucleotides outside the gene matches: 6. The CDR3 runs 16 residues. The CDR3 sequence: CASSIPSGGPYNEQFF. CDR3 nucleotides: TGTGCCAGCAGTATTCCTAGCGGGGGACCCTACAATGAGCAGTTCTTC.

This clone was counted only a few times. The V call is TRBV4-2, the J call TRBJ2-7, with unresolved D. The CDR3 is made up of 13 amino acids. Trimming cost V 0 bases and J 2 bases, with 5 bases left between them. Germline CDR1 and CDR2: LGHNA and YNFKEQ. The CDR3 spells CASSQDTAYEQYF. Here the CDR3 DNA reads TGTGCCAGCAGCCAAGATACCGCCTACGAGCAGTACTTC.

The chain is built from TRBV27 and TRBJ2-7, with 7 nucleotides matching TRBD2. This CDR3 contains 13 residues. Germline V gene lookup returns CDR1 MNHEY and CDR2 SMNVEV (reference sequence). The junction had 1 base not matched to a gene; V was cut back by 2 bases and J by 3 bases. The DNA for the CDR3 is TGTGCCAGCAGTTTAGGGGGGGTCTACGAGCAGTACTTC. Translation: CASSLGGVYEQYF.

Comments on this clone: Compared with germline, one end of the junction differs, possibly owing to a read error. The chain employs TRBV5-8 and TRBJ1-4; D unresolved. The CDR3 extends over 14 amino acids. CDR1 is SGHTS and CDR2 is YDEGEE in the germline V gene. The CDR3 DNA is TGTGCCAGCAGCTTAATTGCAACTAATGAAAAGCTGTTTTTT. This encodes CASSLIATNEKLFF.

The chain combines TRBV4-2 with TRBJ2-6; D is perhaps TRBD1 (5 bases). CDR3 size: 19 residues. V was clipped by 1 base and J by 2 bases, with 18 bases between them. Per germline, CDR1 LGHNA and CDR2 YNFKEQ. The CDR3 is CASSQGGWSGLTGANVLTF. CDR3 DNA sequence: TGTGCCAGCAGCCAAGGGGGCTGGTCAGGGCTTACTGGGGCCAACGTCCTGACTTTC.

V is TRBV6-1 and J is TRBJ1-1; no reliable D call. This CDR3 contains 12 residues. Germline CDR1 MNHNS, CDR2 SASEGT. Trimming removed 1 base at V and 10 bases at J, with 10 bases between. CDR3 bases: TGTGCCAGCAGTGAAGGAGGTGGAGTAGCTTTCTTT. Amino acids: CASSEGGGVAFF.

The chain has TRBV4-1 and TRBJ1-1, with D uncertain. This CDR3 comprises 15 residues. CDR1 is MGHRA and CDR2 is YSYEKL in the germline V gene. The V end was cut by 4 bases, the J end by 0 bases, with 12 bases between. In DNA, the CDR3 is TGCGCCAGCAGCCGTGATAGATTTCTGAACACTGAAGCTTTCTTT. This sequence encodes CASSRDRFLNTEAFF.